The 3 T cell receptor beta chains listed next were all sequenced from one sample in a study of blood T cells in healthy people across ages. A second PCR of 7 to 11 cycles used a sample-barcoded 5' primer and a J-beta primer mix. TCRdb re-derived calls from the 5' RACE reads in MiXCR, one entry per CDR3 protein. The table has about 650,000 distinct CDR3 sequences, 32% seen once. Sequencing input: blood. These receptors came from a woman older than 75 in good health.

V and J are TRBV29-1 and TRBJ2-7; TRBD1 matches at 8 bases. The CDR3 spans 13 residues. Trimming cost V 4 bases and J 3 bases; bases outside gene matches: 5. CDR1 and CDR2 (germline): SQVTM, ANQGSEA. CDR3 in DNA: TGCAGCGTTGTTGGACAGGGCAACTACGAGCAGTACTTC. Amino acid sequence: CSVVGQGNYEQYF.

This clonotype was recorded a few times. Possible read error: a much larger clone is one base away. The rearrangement links TRBV20-1 to TRBJ1-5, with D perhaps matching TRBD1 (5 bases). Germline V gives CDR1 DFQATT, CDR2 SNEGSKA (reference sequence). This CDR3 has 16 amino acids. Trimming took off 4 bases at V and 0 bases at J, with 16 bases between the two ends. The CDR3 sequence: CSATTGGCYSNQPQHF. Written as DNA, the CDR3 is TGCAGTGCTACCACGGGGGGATGTTATAGCAATCAGCCCCAGCATTTT.

J is TRBJ1-4 and V is TRBV20-1; tentatively, D is TRBD1 (6 bases). V lost 6 bases to trimming and J lost 7 bases, with 18 bases between them. CDR3 length: 14 residues. Germline values: CDR1 DFQATT, CDR2 SNEGSKA (reference sequence). The CDR3 nucleotides read TGCAGTGCACCAGCAACAGGGAGGGGTGAAAAACTGTTTTTT. Its translation: CSAPATGRGEKLFF.